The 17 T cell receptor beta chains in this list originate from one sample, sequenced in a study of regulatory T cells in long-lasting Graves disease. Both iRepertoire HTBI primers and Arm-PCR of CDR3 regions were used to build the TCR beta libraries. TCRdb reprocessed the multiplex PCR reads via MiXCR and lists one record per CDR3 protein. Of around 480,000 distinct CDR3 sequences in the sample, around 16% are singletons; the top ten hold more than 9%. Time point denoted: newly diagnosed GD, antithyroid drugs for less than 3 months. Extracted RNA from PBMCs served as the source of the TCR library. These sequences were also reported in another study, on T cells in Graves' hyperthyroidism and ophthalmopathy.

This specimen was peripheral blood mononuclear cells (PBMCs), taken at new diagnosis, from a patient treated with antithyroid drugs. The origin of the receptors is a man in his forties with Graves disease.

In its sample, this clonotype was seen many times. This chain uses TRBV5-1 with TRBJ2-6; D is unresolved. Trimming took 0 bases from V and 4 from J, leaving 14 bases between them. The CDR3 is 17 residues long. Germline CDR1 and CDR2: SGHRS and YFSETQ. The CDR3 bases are TGCGCCAGCAGCTTGGATTGGGTGGCGCCAGGGGCCAACGTCCTGACTTTC. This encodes CASSLDWVAPGANVLTF.

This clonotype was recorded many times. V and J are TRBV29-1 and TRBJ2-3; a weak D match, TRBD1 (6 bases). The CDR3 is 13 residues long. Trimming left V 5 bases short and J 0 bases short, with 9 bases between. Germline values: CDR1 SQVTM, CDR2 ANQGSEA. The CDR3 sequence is CSVWTASTDTQYF. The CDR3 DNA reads TGCAGCGTTTGGACAGCAAGCACAGATACGCAGTATTTT.

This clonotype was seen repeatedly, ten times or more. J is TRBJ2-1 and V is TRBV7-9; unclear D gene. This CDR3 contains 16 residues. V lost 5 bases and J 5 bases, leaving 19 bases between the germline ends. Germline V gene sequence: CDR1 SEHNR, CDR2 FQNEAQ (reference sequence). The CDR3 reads CASSNRRRLPHNEQFF. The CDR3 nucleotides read TGTGCCAGCAGCAATCGCCGGCGACTGCCCCACAATGAGCAGTTCTTC.

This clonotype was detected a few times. The CDR3 coding sequence is TGTGCCTGGAGTGGGGGACTGGCATTGTACGAGCAGTACTTC. This codes for CAWSGGLALYEQYF. The rearrangement joins TRBV30 to TRBJ2-7, with a possible D match to TRBD2 (6 bases). Germline CDR1 and CDR2: GTSNPN and SVGIG (reference sequence). The length of the CDR3 is 14 residues. V lost 1 base and J lost 4, with 14 bases in between. The complete variable domain, with remaining parts taken from reference TRBV30 and TRBJ2-7, reads SQTIHQWPATLVQPVGSPLSLECTVEGTSNPNLYWYRQAAGRGLQLLFYSVGIGQISSEVPQNLSASRPQDRQFILSSKKLLLSDSGFYLCAWSGGLALYEQYFGPGTRLTVT.

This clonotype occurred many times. CDR3 region: CASSPQTGSDYEQYF. In DNA, the CDR3 is TGTGCCAGCTCACCGCAGACAGGCTCGGACTACGAGCAGTACTTC. This chain connects TRBV18 to TRBJ2-7, with D possibly matching TRBD1 (6 bases). The CDR3 loop spans 15 amino acids. The ends were cut back, 3 bases at V and 3 bases at J, with 15 bases in the middle. Per germline, CDR1 KGHSH and CDR2 LQKENI.

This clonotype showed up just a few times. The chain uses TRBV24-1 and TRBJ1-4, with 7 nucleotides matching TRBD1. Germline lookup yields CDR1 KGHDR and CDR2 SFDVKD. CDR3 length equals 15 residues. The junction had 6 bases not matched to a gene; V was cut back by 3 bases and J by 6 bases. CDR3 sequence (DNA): TGTGCCACCAGTGATGTCCAGGGGGGGGATGAAAAACTGTTTTTT. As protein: CATSDVQGGDEKLFF.

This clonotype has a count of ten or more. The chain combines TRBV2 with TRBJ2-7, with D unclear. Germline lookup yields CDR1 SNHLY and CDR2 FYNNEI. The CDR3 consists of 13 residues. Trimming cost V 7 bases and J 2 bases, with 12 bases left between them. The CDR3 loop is CASMAASPYEQYF. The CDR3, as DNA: TGTGCCAGCATGGCGGCTAGTCCCTACGAGCAGTACTTC.

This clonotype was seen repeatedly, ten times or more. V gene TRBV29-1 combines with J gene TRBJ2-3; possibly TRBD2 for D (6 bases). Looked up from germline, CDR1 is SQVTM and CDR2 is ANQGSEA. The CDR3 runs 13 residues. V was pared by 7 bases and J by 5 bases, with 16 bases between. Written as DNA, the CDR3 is TGCAGCGCCACCGGAGGGCTGGGAGATACGCAGTATTTT. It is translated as CSATGGLGDTQYF.

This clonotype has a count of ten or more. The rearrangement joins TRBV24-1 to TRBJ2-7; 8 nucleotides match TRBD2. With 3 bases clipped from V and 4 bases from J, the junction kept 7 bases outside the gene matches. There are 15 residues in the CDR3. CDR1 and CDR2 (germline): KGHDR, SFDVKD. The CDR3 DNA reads TGTGCCACCAGTGATCCGGGACTAGGGGTTTACGAGCAGTACTTC. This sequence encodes CATSDPGLGVYEQYF.

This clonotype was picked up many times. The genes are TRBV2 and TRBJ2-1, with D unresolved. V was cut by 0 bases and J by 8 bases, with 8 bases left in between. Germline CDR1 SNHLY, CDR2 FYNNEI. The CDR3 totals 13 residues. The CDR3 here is CASSEAVEDEQFF. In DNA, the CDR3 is TGTGCCAGCAGTGAAGCGGTCGAGGATGAGCAGTTCTTC.

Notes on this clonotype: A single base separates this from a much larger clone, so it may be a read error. The CDR3 reads CASSIEQGRGNQPRHF. The CDR3 DNA is TGTGCCAGTAGTATAGAACAGGGTCGTGGCAATCAGCCCCGGCATTTT. The rearrangement joins TRBV19 to TRBJ1-5, with D possibly TRBD1 on 6 matching bases. CDR3 length equals 16 residues. Per the germline V gene, CDR1 is LNHDA and CDR2 is SQIVND (reference sequence).

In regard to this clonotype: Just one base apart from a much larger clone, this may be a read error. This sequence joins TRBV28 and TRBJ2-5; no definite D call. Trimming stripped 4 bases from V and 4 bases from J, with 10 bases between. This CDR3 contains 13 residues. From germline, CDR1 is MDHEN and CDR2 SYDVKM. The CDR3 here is CASSSWRAETQYF. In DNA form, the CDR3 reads TGTGCCAGCAGTTCCTGGCGAGCAGAGACCCAGTACTTC.

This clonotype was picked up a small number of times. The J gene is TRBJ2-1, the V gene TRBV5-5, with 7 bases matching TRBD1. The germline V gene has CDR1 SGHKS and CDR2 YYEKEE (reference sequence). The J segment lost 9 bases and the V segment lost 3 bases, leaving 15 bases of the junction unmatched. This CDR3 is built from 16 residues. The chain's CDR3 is CASSYYTGVGNTEQFF. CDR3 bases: TGTGCCAGCAGCTACTACACAGGGGTTGGTAATACTGAGCAGTTCTTC. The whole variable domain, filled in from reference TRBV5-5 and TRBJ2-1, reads DAGVTQSPTHLIKTRGQQVTLRCSPISGHKSVSWYQQVLGQGPQFIFQYYEKEERGRGNFPDRFSARQFPNYSSELNVNALLLGDSALYLCASSYYTGVGNTEQFFGPGTRLTVL.

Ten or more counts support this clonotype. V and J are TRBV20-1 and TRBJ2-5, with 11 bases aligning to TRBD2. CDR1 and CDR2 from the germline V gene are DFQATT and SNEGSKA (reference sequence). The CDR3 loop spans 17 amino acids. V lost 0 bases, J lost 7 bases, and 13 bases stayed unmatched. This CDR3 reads CSARDSRTSGFSLTQYF. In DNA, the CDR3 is TGCAGTGCTAGAGATTCCCGGACTAGCGGGTTCTCGTTGACCCAGTACTTC.

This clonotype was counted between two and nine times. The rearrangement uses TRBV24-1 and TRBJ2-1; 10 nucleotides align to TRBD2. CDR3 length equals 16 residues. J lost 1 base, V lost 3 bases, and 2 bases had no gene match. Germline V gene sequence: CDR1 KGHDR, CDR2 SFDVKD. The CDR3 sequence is CATSDKGLASYNEQFF. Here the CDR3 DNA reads TGTGCCACCAGTGATAAGGGACTAGCGTCCTACAATGAGCAGTTCTTC.

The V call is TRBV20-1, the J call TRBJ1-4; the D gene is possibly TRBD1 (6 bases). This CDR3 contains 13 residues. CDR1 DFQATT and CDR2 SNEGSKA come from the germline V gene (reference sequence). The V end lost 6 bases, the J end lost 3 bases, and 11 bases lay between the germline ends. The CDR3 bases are TGCAGTGCCCCGGGACAATCTAATGAAAAACTGTTTTTT. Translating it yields CSAPGQSNEKLFF.

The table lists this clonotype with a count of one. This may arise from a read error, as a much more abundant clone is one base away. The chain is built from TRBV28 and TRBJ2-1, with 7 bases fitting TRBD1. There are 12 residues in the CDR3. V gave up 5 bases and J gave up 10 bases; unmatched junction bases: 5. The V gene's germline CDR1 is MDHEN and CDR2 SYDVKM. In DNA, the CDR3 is TGTGCCAGCAGTCTGACAGGGTCCGAGCAGTTCTTC. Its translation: CASSLTGSEQFF.